One TCR beta chain is described in this entry. Germline V gene data show CDR1 as LNHDA and CDR2 as SQIVND (reference sequence). CDR3 length: 13 amino acids. With 6 bases removed from V and 0 bases from J, the gap between germline ends came to 8 bases. This sample is drawn from a study of blood T cell repertoires in COVID-19. About the study: The United States, Italy and Spain supplied acute and convalescent COVID-19 samples. T cells, B-cell-depleted T cells, or PBMCs provided the cDNA or gDNA that served as material.

In the original analysis: The authors estimated nucleated cell counts from reference gene primer amplification. The table came from immunoSEQ multiplex PCR; TCRdb's copy has only in-frame clones and leaves some out. V and J calls and clone size are given by that table; D and trimming were obtained from the DNA. The profile shows approximately 350,000 clones, 80% to 90% of them singletons. The source is a man aged 35 to 55 with acute or convalescent COVID-19. Sequencing was performed on peripheral blood. The rearrangement joins TRBV19 to TRBJ1-1; D is unclear. CDR3 residues: CASRTQVNTEAFF. CDR3 in DNA: TGTGCCAGTAGGACCCAGGTGAACACTGAAGCTTTCTTT.